The clone carrying this TCR beta chain was detected only a few times. Authors' processing steps: Counts of nucleated cells, estimated from reference gene primer amplification, were obtained. The protocol was immunoSEQ multiplex PCR, while the TCRdb copy is restricted to in-frame clones and leaves out a portion. The V and J calls and the clone size are those of that table, but D and trimming were determined from the DNA. The sample contains about 160,000 clones, 90% to 95% of which appear only once. In germline, CDR1 is WSHSY, CDR2 SAAADI. This CDR3 spans 15 amino acids. After removal of 8 bases from V and 1 base from J, the junction contained 6 bases not matched to a gene. This record belongs to a study of blood T cell repertoires in COVID-19. Study information: Sites in the United States, Italy and Spain provided acute and convalescent COVID-19 samples. The cDNA or gDNA used as material had been derived from T cells, B-cell-depleted T cells, or PBMCs.

This chain joins TRBV10-2 and TRBJ2-2, with TRBD1 identical over 8 bases. The clonotype originates from a woman in her forties or fifties with acute or convalescent COVID-19. Sequenced input: peripheral blood. The CDR3 DNA reads as TGCGCCAGCCGGGGACAGGCTTTGAACACCGGGGAGCTGTTTTTT. Translating gives CASRGQALNTGELFF.